This TCR beta chain was recorded in a study of blood T cell repertoires in COVID-19. In the study overall: PBMCs, B-cell-depleted T cells, or T cells were the source of the cDNA or gDNA that made up the material.

Germline V gives CDR1 SGHNT, CDR2 YYREEE (reference sequence). This CDR3 contains 13 residues. V lost 4 bases, J lost 7 bases, and 14 bases lay in between. In the study's own analysis: Reference gene primer amplification in the assay estimated nucleated cell counts. Measured with immunoSEQ multiplex PCR; TCRdb has only the in-frame clones, and not every one. That table is the source of V, J and clone size, and D and trimming were worked out from the DNA. In the table there are roughly 200,000 clones, 75% to 90% of which are singletons. The sequenced sample was peripheral blood. This chain links TRBV5-4 with TRBJ1-2, with a tentative D call TRBD1 (5 bases). The sequence derives from a woman aged 55-69 years with acute or convalescent COVID-19. Here the CDR3 DNA reads TGTGCCAGCAGCCCCCGGGGGGGACTTGGCTACACCTTC. This translates into CASSPRGGLGYTF.